This T cell receptor beta chain was recovered during a study of shared clonotypes between healthy human individuals. Overall study findings and caveats: An expected dependence of interdonor clonotype sharing on sequencing depth was noted.

The sample holds many counts of this clone. Its antigen is undetermined. The CDR3 length is 16 residues. Trimming removed 0 bases at V and 0 bases at J, with 11 bases between. In germline, CDR1 is SGHTA, CDR2 FQGNSA. Genomic DNA of each subset was evenly split across several immunoSEQ plates. Only in-frame clones appear in the TCRdb table, and some are missing; sequencing was by immunoSEQ multiplex PCR. The sample gives some 490,000 clones, 70% to 85% of which show up once; approximately 12% is in the top ten. This TCR was sampled from a middle-aged woman in good health. Some clones in this sample may be carry-over from other donors' samples. V gene TRBV7-2 combines with J gene TRBJ1-2; TRBD1 might be the D (5 bases). The material sequenced was PBMCs. The CDR3 region has the DNA TGTGCCAGCAGCTTAGCGGGGGGGGTAGCTAACTATGGCTACACCTTC. This translates into CASSLAGGVANYGYTF.